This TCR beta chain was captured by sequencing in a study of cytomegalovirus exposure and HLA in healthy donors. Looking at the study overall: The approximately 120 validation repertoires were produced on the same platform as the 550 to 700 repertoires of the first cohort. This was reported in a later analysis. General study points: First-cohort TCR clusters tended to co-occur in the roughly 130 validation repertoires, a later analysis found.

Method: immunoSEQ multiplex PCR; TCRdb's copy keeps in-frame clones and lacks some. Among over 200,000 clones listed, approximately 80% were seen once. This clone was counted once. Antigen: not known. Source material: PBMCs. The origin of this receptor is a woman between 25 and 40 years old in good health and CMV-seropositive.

CDR3 DNA: TGTGCCAGCAGCCAGGGAGGCCGGGAGCTGTTTTTT. This codes for CASSQGGRELFF. This rearrangement joins TRBV7-6 to TRBJ2-2; tentative D call: TRBD2 (6 bases). The CDR3 spans 12 residues. Germline V lookup: CDR1 SGHVS, CDR2 FNYEAQ. V dropped 5 bases and J dropped 9 bases, with 10 bases sitting between them.